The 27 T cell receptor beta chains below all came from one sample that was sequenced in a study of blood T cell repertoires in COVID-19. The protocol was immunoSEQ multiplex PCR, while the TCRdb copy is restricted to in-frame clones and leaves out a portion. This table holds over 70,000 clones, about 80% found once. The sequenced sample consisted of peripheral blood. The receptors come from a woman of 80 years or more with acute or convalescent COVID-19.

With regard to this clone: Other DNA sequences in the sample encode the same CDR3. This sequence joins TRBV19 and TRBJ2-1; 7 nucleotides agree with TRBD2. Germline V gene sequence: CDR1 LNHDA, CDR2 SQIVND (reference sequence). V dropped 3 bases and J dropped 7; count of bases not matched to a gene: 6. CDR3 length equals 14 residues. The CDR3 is CASSIPGTINEQFF. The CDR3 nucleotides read TGTGCCAGTAGTATCCCAGGGACTATAAATGAGCAGTTCTTC.

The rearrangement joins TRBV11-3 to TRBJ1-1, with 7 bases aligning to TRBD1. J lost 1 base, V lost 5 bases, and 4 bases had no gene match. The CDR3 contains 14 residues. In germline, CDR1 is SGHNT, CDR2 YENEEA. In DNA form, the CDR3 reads TGTGCCAGCAGCCCCAGGGGGGAGAACACTGAAGCTTTCTTT. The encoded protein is CASSPRGENTEAFF.

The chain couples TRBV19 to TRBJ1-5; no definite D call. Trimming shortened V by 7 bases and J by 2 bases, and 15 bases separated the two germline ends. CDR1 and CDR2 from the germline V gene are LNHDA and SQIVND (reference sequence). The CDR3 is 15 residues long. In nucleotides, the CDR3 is TGTGCCAGTAAGCTAGGTCCCTGGGGCAATCAGCCCCAGCATTTT. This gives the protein CASKLGPWGNQPQHF.

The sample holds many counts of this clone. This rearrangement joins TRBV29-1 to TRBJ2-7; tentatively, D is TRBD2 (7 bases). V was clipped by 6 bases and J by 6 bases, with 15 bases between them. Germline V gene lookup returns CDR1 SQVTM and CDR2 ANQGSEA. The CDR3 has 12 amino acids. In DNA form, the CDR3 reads TGCAGCGTCGGCCTGGGGGGGCTCGAGCAGTACTTC. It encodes CSVGLGGLEQYF.

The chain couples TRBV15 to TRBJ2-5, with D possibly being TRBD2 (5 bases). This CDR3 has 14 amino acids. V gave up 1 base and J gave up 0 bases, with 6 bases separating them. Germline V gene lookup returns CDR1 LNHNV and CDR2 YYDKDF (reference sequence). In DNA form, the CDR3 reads TGTGCCACCAGCAGAGCGGGGTACCAAGAGACCCAGTACTTC. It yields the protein CATSRAGYQETQYF.

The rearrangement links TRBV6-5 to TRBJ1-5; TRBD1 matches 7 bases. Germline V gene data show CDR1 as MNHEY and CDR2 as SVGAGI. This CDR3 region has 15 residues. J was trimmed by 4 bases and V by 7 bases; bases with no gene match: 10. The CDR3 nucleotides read TGTGCCAGCACCCGAACGGGACAGCTTAATCAGCCCCAGCATTTT. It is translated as CASTRTGQLNQPQHF.

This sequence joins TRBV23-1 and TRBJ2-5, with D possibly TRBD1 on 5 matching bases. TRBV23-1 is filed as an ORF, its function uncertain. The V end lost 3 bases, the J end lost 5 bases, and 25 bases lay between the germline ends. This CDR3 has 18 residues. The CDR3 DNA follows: TGCGCCAGCAGTCACAACCGGCAAATTTGGCAGGGTGGGGAGACCCAGTACTTC. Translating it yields CASSHNRQIWQGGETQYF.

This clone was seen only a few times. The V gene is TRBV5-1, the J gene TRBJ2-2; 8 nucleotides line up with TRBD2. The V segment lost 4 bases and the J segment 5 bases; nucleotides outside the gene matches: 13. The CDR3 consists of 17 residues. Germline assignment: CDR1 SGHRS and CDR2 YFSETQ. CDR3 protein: CASSLDVGRGGTGELFF. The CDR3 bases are TGCGCCAGCAGCCTGGACGTCGGGCGCGGGGGGACCGGGGAGCTGTTTTTT. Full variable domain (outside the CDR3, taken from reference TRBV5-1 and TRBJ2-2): KAGVTQTPRYLIKTRGQQVTLSCSPISGHRSVSWYQQTPGQGLQFLFEYFSETQRNKGNFPGRFSGRQFSNSRSEMNVSTLELGDSALYLCASSLDVGRGGTGELFFGEGSRLTVL.

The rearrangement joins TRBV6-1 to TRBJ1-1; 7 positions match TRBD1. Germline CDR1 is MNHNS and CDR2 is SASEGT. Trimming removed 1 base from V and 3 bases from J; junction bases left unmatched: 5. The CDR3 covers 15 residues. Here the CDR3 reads CASSEGPGGHTEAFF. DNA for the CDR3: TGTGCCAGCAGTGAAGGGCCAGGGGGTCACACTGAAGCTTTCTTT.

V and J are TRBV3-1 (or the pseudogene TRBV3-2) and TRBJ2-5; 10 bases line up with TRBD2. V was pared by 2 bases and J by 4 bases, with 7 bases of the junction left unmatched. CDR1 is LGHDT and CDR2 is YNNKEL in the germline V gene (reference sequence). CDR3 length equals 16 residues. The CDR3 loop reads CASSQRSGGASETQYF. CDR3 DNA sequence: TGTGCCAGCAGCCAACGGAGCGGGGGGGCTTCAGAGACCCAGTACTTC.

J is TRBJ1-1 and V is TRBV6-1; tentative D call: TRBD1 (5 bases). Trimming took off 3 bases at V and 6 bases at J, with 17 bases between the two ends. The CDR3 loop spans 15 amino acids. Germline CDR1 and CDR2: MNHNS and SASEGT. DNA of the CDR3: TGTGCCAGCAGTGACCCGGGACTGCGGAAGGCTGAAGCTTTCTTT. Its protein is CASSDPGLRKAEAFF.

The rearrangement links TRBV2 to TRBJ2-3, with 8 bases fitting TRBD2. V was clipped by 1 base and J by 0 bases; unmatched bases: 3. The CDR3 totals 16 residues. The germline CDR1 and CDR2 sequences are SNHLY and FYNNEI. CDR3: CASSEGLARSTDTQYF. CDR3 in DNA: TGTGCCAGCAGTGAAGGACTAGCGAGAAGCACAGATACGCAGTATTTT.

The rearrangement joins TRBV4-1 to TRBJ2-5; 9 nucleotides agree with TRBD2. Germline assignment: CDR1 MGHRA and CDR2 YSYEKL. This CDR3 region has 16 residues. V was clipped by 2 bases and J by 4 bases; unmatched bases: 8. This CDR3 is CASSQRGGGALETQYF. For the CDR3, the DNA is TGCGCCAGCAGCCAAAGGGGCGGGGGGGCCTTAGAGACCCAGTACTTC.

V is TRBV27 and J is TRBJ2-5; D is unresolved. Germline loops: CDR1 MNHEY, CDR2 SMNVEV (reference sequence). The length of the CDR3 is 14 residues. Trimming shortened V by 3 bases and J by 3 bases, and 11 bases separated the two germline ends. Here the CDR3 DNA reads TGTGCCAGCAGTTTTGGCAGGCGAGAAGAGACCCAGTACTTC. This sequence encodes CASSFGRREETQYF.

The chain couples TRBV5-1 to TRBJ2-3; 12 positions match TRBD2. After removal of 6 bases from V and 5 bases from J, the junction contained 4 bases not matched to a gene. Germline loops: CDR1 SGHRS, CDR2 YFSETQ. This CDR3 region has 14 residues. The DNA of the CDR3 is TGCGCCAGCACCCTAGCGGGAGGGCTAGATACGCAGTATTTT. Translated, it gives CASTLAGGLDTQYF.

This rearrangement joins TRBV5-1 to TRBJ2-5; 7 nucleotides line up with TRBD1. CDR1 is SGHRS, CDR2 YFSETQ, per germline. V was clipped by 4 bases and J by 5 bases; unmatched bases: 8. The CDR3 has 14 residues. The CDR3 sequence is CASSPTGAWETQYF. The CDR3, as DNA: TGCGCCAGCAGCCCCACAGGGGCGTGGGAGACCCAGTACTTC. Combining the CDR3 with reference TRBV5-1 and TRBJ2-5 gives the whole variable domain KAGVTQTPRYLIKTRGQQVTLSCSPISGHRSVSWYQQTPGQGLQFLFEYFSETQRNKGNFPGRFSGRQFSNSRSEMNVSTLELGDSALYLCASSPTGAWETQYFGPGTRLLVL.

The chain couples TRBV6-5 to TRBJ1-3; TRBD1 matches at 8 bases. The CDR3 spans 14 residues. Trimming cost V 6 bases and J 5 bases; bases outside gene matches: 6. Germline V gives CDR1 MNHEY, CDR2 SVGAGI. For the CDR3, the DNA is TGTGCCAGCAGCTCCGGGGACAGGAGAAACACCATATATTTT. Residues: CASSSGDRRNTIYF.

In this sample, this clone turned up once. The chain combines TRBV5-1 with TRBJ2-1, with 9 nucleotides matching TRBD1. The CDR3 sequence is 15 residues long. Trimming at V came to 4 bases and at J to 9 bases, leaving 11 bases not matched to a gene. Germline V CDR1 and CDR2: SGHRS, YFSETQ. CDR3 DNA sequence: TGCGCCAGCAGCGAGGGGACAGGGCCAGCCAGTGAGCAGTTCTTC. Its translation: CASSEGTGPASEQFF. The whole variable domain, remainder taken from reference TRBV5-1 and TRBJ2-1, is KAGVTQTPRYLIKTRGQQVTLSCSPISGHRSVSWYQQTPGQGLQFLFEYFSETQRNKGNFPGRFSGRQFSNSRSEMNVSTLELGDSALYLCASSEGTGPASEQFFGPGTRLTVL.

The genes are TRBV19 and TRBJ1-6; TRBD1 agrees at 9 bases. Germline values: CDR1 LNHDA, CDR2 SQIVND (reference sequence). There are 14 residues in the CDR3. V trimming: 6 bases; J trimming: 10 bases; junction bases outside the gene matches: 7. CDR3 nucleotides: TGTGCCAGTAGATTACAGGGGGCTGAATCACCCCTCCACTTT. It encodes CASRLQGAESPLHF.

This CDR3 is CASSPKSSGRGPTDTQYF. In nucleotides, the CDR3 is TGTGCCAGCAGCCCTAAGTCGAGCGGGCGAGGACCCACAGATACGCAGTATTTT. The chain carries TRBV7-9 and TRBJ2-3, with D perhaps TRBD2 (6 bases). Germline CDR1 SEHNR, CDR2 FQNEAQ (reference sequence). V lost 5 bases, J lost 2 bases, and 23 bases lay in between. This CDR3 contains 18 residues.

As DNA, the CDR3 is TGTGCCAGCAGCCAAGATCAGGGATCCAATGAAAAACTGTTTTTT. It codes for CASSQDQGSNEKLFF. The chain combines TRBV4-2 with TRBJ1-4; a weak D match, TRBD1 (5 bases). V lost 0 bases and J lost 5, with 10 bases in between. This CDR3 has 15 residues. Germline V gene data show CDR1 as LGHNA and CDR2 as YNFKEQ.

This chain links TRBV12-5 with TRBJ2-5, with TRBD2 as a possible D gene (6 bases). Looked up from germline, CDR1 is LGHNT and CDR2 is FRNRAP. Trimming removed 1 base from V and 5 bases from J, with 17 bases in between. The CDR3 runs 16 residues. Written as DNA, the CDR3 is TGTGCTAGTGGTTTGGACCTTCCGGGACTTCGGGAGACCCAGTACTTC. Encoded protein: CASGLDLPGLRETQYF.

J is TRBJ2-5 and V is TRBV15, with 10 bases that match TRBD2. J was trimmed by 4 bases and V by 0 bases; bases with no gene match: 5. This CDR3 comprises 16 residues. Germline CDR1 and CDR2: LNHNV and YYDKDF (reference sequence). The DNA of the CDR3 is TGTGCCACCAGCAGAGAGCGAGCGGGAGGGCTAGAGACCCAGTACTTC. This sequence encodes CATSRERAGGLETQYF.

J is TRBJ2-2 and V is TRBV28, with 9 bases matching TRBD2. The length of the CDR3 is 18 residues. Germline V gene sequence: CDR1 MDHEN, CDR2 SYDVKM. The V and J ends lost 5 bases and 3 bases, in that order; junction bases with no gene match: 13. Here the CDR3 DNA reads TGTGCCAGCAGTCCGAGACGGGTTAGCGGGAGTGACACCGGGGAGCTGTTTTTT. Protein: CASSPRRVSGSDTGELFF.

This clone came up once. The CDR3 protein is CASSLGWGGRTSYHEQFF. The CDR3 DNA reads as TGTGCCAGCAGCTTAGGCTGGGGCGGACGGACTAGTTACCATGAGCAGTTCTTC. The chain couples TRBV11-2 to TRBJ2-1; TRBD2 matches 7 bases. CDR1 is SGHAT, CDR2 FQNNGV, per germline. After removal of 1 base from V and 8 bases from J, the junction contained 17 bases not matched to a gene. The CDR3 sequence is 18 residues long.

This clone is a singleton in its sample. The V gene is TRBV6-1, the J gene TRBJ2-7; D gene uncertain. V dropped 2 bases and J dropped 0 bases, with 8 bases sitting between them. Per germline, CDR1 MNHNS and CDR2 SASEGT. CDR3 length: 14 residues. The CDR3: CASSERRFSYEQYF. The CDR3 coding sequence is TGTGCCAGCAGTGAACGCAGGTTCTCCTACGAGCAGTACTTC.

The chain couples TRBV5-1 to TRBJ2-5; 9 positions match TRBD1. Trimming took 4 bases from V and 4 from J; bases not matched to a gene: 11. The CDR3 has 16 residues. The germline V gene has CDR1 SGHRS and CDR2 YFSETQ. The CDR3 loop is CASSISPGQGGETQYF. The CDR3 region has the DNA TGCGCCAGCAGCATAAGTCCGGGACAGGGAGGAGAGACCCAGTACTTC.